The clone carrying this T cell receptor (beta chain) was picked up a small number of times. Its antigen remains unknown. This record belongs to a study of T-cell memory formation after mild COVID-19. The CDR3 consists of 14 residues. Trimming removed 6 bases from V and 4 bases from J, with 13 bases in between. Germline assignment: CDR1 SGHAT and CDR2 FQNNGV. After 5'RACE with constant-segment primers, TCR alpha and TCR beta cDNA libraries carrying sample barcodes and UMIs were obtained. One entry per CDR3 protein, called by TCRdb with MiXCR from the 5' RACE reads. The table includes under 300,000 distinct CDR3 sequences, approximately 9% detected once. Whole-study findings and limits: Those CD4+ clones that contracted were mainly in CM and EM (CD8+ ones in EMRA).

The TCR originated in a man younger than 35 who had mild COVID-19 (a few samples of this study predate the infection). Cell type and time point are not known. The V gene is TRBV11-2, the J gene TRBJ1-3; perhaps TRBD1 as D (5 bases). Sequenced material: PBMCs or a T cell subset sorted from them (not recorded which). This chain's CDR3 is CASSSGTYGNTIYF. In DNA form, the CDR3 reads TGTGCCAGCAGTTCCGGGACCTACGGAAACACCATATATTTT.